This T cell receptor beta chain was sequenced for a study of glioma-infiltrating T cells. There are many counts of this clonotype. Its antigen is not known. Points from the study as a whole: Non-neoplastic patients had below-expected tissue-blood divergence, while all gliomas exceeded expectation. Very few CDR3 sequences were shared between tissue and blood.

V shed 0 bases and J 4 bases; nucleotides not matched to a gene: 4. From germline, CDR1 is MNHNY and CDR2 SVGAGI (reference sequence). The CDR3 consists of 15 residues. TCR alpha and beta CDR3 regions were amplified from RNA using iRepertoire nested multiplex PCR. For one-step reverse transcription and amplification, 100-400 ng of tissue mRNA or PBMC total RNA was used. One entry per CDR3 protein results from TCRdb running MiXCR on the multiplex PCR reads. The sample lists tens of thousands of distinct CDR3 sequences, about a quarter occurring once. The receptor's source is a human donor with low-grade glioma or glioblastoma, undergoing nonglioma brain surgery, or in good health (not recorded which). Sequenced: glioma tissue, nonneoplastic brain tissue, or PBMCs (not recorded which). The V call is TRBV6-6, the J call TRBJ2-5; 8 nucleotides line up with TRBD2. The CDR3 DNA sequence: TGTGCCAGCAGTTACTCGTCCCTAGCGGGAGAGACCCAGTACTTC. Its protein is CASSYSSLAGETQYF.